A single sample gave rise to the 9 T cell receptor beta chains below, sequenced in a study of T cell repertoires in ileal Crohn's disease. The method was immunoSEQ multiplex PCR; TCRdb's version includes in-frame clones alone and lacks a portion of them. Of a few thousand clones listed, more than 60% are singletons. The sequencing input was ileal tissue. The origin of the receptors is an adult with Crohn's disease.

The rearrangement uses TRBV29-1 and TRBJ1-4; the D gene is possibly TRBD1 (5 bases). The V gene's germline CDR1 is SQVTM and CDR2 ANQGSEA. Trimming shortened V by 3 bases and J by 10 bases, and 18 bases separated the two germline ends. The CDR3 has 14 amino acids. The CDR3: CSVEAGTNRGKLFF. As DNA, the CDR3 is TGCAGCGTTGAGGCCGGGACTAATCGCGGAAAACTGTTTTTT.

The chain combines TRBV2 with TRBJ2-2; D possibly corresponds to TRBD2 (7 bases). The CDR3 runs 15 residues. Germline-derived CDR1 and CDR2 are SNHLY and FYNNEI. Trimming shortened V by 8 bases and J by 1 base, and 14 bases separated the two germline ends. CDR3 protein: CASAGLGGNTGELFF. The DNA of the CDR3 is TGTGCCAGCGCCGGACTAGGGGGGAACACCGGGGAGCTGTTTTTT.

This clone was seen just once. CDR3 in DNA: TGTGCCAGTAGTGTTGCAACTAGCGGGAGGGCCTACAATGAGCAGTTCTTC. Residues: CASSVATSGRAYNEQFF. V and J are TRBV19 and TRBJ2-1; TRBD2 matches at 13 bases. CDR1 and CDR2 from the germline V gene are LNHDA and SQIVND (reference sequence). The V segment lost 5 bases and the J segment 2 bases; nucleotides outside the gene matches: 6. The CDR3 sequence is 17 residues long.

This clone appeared a few times. CDR3 loop: CASSAQGSGNTIYF. Written as DNA, the CDR3 is TGTGCCAGCAGCGCCCAGGGCTCTGGAAACACCATATATTTT. The V call is TRBV7-9, the J call TRBJ1-3; D perhaps matches TRBD1 (5 bases). The CDR3 contains 14 residues. The V end was cut by 5 bases, the J end by 0 bases, with 8 bases between. In germline, CDR1 is SEHNR, CDR2 FQNEAQ (reference sequence). The variable domain in full, completed from reference TRBV7-9 and TRBJ1-3, reads DTGVSQNPRHKITKRGQNVTFRCDPISEHNRLYWYRQTLGQGPEFLTYFQNEAQLEKSRLLSDRFSAERPKGSFSTLEIQRTEQGDSAMYLCASSAQGSGNTIYFGEGSWLTVV.

The chain couples TRBV5-5 to TRBJ1-4; 7 bases are shared with TRBD1. This CDR3 spans 14 amino acids. The germline V gene has CDR1 SGHKS and CDR2 YYEKEE (reference sequence). Trimming cost V 5 bases and J 6 bases; bases outside gene matches: 7. This CDR3 is CASRLRDSYEKLFF. The CDR3, as DNA: TGTGCCAGCAGGTTACGGGACAGCTATGAAAAACTGTTTTTT.

This clone was observed a single time. The chain couples TRBV27 to TRBJ1-6; 8 bases match TRBD1. The CDR3 sequence is 17 residues long. The germline gives CDR1 MNHEY, CDR2 SMNVEV (reference sequence). With 6 bases clipped from V and 8 bases from J, the junction kept 15 bases outside the gene matches. The chain's CDR3 is CASRPLWGRGQDSPLHF. CDR3 DNA: TGTGCCAGCAGACCACTCTGGGGCAGGGGGCAAGATTCACCCCTCCACTTT.

This clone is large by share. This sequence joins TRBV25-1 and TRBJ1-2, with a possible D match to TRBD1 (6 bases). This CDR3 is built from 14 residues. The V end was cut by 3 bases, the J end by 4 bases, with 12 bases between. The germline V gene encodes CDR1 MGHDK and CDR2 SYGVNS. The CDR3 spells CASSEPGTSYGYTF. For the CDR3, the DNA is TGTGCCAGCAGTGAGCCCGGGACAAGCTATGGCTACACCTTC.

The V and J genes are TRBV19 and TRBJ2-5; the match to TRBD2 covers 8 bases. The CDR3 sequence is 16 residues long. V lost 3 bases, J lost 5 bases, and 11 bases stayed unmatched. The germline V gene encodes CDR1 LNHDA and CDR2 SQIVND (reference sequence). The CDR3: CASSISERELSETQYF. CDR3 bases: TGTGCCAGTAGTATCTCGGAGCGGGAGCTCAGTGAGACCCAGTACTTC.

The chain has TRBV7-3 and TRBJ2-7; 7 bases line up with TRBD1. The CDR3 runs 13 residues. Trimming removed 5 bases from V and 5 bases from J; junction bases left unmatched: 6. Germline V lookup: CDR1 SGHTA, CDR2 FQGTGA. In nucleotides, the CDR3 is TGTGCCAGCAGCACTAAAGGGGGCCACGAGCAGTACTTC. It codes for CASSTKGGHEQYF. Combining the CDR3 with reference TRBV7-3 and TRBJ2-7 gives the whole variable domain GAGVSQTPSNKVTEKGKYVELRCDPISGHTALYWYRQSLGQGPEFLIYFQGTGAADDSGLPNDRFFAVRPEGSVSTLKIQRTERGDSAVYLCASSTKGGHEQYFGPGTRLTVT.